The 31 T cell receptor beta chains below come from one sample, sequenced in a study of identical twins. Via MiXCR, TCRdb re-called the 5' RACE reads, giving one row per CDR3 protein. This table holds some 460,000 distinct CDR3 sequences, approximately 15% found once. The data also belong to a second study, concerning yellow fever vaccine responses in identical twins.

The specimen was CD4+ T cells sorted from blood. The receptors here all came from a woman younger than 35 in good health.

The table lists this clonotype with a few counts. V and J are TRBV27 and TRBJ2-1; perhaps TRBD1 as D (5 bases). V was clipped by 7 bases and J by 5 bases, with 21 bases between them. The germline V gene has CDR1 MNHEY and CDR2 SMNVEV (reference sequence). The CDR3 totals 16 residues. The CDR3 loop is CASTYSRGERNNEQFF. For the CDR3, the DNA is TGTGCCAGCACTTATTCAAGGGGTGAGCGTAACAATGAGCAGTTCTTC.

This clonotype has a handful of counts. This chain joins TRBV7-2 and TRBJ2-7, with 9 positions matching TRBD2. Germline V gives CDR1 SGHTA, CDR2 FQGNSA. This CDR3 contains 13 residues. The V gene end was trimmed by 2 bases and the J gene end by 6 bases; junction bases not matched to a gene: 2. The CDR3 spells CASSLRREGEQYF. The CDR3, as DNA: TGTGCCAGCAGCTTACGGCGGGAGGGCGAGCAGTACTTC.

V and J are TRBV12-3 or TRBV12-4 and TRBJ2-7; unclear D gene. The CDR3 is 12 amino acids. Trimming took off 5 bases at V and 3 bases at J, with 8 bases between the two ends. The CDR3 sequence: CASSPRYYEQYF. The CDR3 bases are TGTGCCAGCAGTCCAAGATACTACGAGCAGTACTTC.

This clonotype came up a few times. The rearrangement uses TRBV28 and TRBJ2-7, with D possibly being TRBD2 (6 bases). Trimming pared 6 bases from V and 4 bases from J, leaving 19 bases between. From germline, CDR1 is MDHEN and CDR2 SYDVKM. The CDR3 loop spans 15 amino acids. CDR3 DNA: TGTGCCAGCAGCCCCGCGGGGTCTAACCGGTACGAGCAGTACTTC. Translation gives CASSPAGSNRYEQYF. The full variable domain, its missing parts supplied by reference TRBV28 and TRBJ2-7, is DVKVTQSSRYLVKRTGEKVFLECVQDMDHENMFWYRQDPGLGLRLIYFSYDVKMKEKGDIPEGYSVSREKKERFSLILESASTNQTSMYLCASSPAGSNRYEQYFGPGTRLTVT.

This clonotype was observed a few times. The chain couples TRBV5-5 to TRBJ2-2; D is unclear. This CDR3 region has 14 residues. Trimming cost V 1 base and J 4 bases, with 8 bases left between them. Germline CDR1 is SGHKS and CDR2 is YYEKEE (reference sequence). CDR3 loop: CASSLMFGTGELFF. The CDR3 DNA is TGTGCCAGCAGCTTGATGTTCGGCACCGGGGAGCTGTTTTTT.

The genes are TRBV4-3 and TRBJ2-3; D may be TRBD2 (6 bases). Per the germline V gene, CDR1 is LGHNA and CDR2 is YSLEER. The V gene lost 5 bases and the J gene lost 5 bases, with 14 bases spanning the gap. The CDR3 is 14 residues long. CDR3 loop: CASSRDFRGDTQYF. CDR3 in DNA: TGCGCCAGCAGCAGGGACTTCCGAGGAGATACGCAGTATTTT.

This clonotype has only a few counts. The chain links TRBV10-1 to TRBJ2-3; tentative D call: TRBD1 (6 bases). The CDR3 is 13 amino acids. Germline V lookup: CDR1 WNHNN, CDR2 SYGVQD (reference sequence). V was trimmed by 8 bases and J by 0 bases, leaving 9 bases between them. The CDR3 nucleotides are TGCGCCAGCGGACAGCCAAGCACAGATACGCAGTATTTT. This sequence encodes CASGQPSTDTQYF.

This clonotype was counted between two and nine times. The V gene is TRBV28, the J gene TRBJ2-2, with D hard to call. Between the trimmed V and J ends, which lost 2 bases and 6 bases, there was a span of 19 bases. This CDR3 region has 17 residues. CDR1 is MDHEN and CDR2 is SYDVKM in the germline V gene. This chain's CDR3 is CASSLMFRLSEPGELFF. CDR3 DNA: TGTGCCAGCAGTTTAATGTTTAGACTTTCGGAACCCGGGGAGCTGTTTTTT. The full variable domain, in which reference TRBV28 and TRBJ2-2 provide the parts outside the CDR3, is DVKVTQSSRYLVKRTGEKVFLECVQDMDHENMFWYRQDPGLGLRLIYFSYDVKMKEKGDIPEGYSVSREKKERFSLILESASTNQTSMYLCASSLMFRLSEPGELFFGEGSRLTVL.

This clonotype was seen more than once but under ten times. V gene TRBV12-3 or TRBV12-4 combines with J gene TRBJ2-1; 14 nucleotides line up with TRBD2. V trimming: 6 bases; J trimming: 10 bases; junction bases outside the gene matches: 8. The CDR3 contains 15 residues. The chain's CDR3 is CASSETSGGAREQFF. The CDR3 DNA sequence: TGTGCCAGCAGCGAGACTAGCGGGGGGGCCCGCGAGCAGTTCTTC.

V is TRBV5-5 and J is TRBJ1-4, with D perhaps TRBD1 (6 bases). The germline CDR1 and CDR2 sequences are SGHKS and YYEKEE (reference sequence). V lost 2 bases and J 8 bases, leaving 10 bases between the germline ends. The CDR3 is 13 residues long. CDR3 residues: CASSLQGREKLFF. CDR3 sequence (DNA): TGTGCCAGCAGCTTACAGGGTCGGGAAAAACTGTTTTTT.

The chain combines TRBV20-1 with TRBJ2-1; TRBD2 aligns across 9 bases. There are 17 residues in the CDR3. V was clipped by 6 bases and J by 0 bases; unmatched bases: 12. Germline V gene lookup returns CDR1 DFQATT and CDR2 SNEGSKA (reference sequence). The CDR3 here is CSAHRGSGRISYNEQFF. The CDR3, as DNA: TGCAGTGCCCACCGGGGTAGCGGGAGAATCTCCTACAATGAGCAGTTCTTC.

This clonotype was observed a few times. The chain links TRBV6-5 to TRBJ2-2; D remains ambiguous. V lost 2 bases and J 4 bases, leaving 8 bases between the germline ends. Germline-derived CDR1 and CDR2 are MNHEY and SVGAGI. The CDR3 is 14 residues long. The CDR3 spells CASSYETSTGELFF. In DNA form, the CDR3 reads TGTGCCAGCAGTTACGAGACCTCCACCGGGGAGCTGTTTTTT.

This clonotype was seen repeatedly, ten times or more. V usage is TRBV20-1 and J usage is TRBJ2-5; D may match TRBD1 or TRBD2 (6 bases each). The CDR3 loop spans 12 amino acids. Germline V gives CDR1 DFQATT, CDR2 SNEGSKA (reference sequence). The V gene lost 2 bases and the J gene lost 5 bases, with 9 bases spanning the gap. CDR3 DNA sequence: TGCAGTGCTAGAACAGGGAGGGAGACCCAGTACTTC. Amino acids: CSARTGRETQYF.

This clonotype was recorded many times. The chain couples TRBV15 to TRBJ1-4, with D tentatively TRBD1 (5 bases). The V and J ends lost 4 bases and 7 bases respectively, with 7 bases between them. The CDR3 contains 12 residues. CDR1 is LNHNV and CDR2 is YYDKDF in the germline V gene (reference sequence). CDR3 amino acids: CATSTGFEKLFF. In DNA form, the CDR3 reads TGTGCCACCAGCACAGGGTTTGAAAAACTGTTTTTT. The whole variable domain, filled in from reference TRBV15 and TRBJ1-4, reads DAMVIQNPRYQVTQFGKPVTLSCSQTLNHNVMYWYQQKSSQAPKLLFHYYDKDFNNEADTPDNFQSRRPNTSFCFLDIRSPGLGDTAMYLCATSTGFEKLFFGSGTQLSVL.

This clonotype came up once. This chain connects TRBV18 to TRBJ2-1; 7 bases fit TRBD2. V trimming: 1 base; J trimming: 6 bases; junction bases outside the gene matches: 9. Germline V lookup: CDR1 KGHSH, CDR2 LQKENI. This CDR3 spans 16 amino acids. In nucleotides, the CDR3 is TGTGCCAGCTCACCACAGCCAAGGTCGGGGGGCAATGAGCAGTTCTTC. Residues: CASSPQPRSGGNEQFF.

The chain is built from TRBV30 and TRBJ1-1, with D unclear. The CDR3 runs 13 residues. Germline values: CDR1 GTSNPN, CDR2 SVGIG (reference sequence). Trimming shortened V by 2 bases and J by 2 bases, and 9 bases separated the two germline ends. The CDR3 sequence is CAWSRQTNTEAFF. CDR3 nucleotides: TGTGCCTGGAGTCGGCAGACCAACACTGAAGCTTTCTTT. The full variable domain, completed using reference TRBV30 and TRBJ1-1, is SQTIHQWPATLVQPVGSPLSLECTVEGTSNPNLYWYRQAAGRGLQLLFYSVGIGQISSEVPQNLSASRPQDRQFILSSKKLLLSDSGFYLCAWSRQTNTEAFFGQGTRLTVV.

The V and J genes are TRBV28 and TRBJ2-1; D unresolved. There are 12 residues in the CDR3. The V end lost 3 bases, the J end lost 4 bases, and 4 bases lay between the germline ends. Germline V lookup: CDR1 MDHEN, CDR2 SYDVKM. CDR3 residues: CASSFRYNEQFF. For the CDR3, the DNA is TGTGCCAGCAGTTTCCGATACAATGAGCAGTTCTTC.

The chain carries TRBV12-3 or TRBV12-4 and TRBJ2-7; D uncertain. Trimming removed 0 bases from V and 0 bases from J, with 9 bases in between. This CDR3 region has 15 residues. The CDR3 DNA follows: TGTGCCAGCAGTTTAGCAGGAACTTACTCCTACGAGCAGTACTTC. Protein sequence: CASSLAGTYSYEQYF.

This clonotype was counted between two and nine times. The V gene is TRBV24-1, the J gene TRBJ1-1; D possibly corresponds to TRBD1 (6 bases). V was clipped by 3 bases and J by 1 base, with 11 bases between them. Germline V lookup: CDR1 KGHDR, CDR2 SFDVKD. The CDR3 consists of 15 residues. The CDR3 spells CATSDAAGQNTEAFF. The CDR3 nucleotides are TGTGCCACCAGTGATGCCGCGGGACAGAACACTGAAGCTTTCTTT.

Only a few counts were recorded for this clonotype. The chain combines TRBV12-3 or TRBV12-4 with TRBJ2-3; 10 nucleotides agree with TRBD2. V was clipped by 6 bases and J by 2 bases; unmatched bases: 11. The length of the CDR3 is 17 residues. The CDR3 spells CASSLAGVGSSTDTQYF. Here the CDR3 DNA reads TGTGCCAGCAGCCTAGCGGGAGTAGGGTCGTCCACAGATACGCAGTATTTT.

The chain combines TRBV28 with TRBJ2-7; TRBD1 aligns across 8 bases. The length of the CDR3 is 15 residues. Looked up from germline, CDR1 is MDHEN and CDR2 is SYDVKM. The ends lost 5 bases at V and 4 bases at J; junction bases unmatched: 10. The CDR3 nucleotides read TGTGCCAGCAGTCGAAGCGCTACAGGGGGATACGAGCAGTACTTC. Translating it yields CASSRSATGGYEQYF.

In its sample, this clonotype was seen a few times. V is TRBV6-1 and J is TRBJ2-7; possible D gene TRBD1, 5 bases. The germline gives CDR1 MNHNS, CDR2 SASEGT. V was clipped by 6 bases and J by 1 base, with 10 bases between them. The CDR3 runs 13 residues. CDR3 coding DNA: TGTGCCAGCAGGGACACAAGATCCTACGAGCAGTACTTC. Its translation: CASRDTRSYEQYF.

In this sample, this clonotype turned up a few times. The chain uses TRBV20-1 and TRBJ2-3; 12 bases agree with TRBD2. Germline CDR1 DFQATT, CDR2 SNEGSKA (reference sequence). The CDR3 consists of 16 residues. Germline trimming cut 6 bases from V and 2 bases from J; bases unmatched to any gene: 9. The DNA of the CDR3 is TGCAGTGCCTGCCACACTAGCGGGGGGAACACAGATACGCAGTATTTT. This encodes CSACHTSGGNTDTQYF.

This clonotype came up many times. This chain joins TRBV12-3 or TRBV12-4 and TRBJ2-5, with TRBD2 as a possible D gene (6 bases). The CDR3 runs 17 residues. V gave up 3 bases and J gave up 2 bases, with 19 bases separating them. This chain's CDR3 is CASSFGTLAKIQETQYF. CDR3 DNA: TGTGCCAGCAGTTTCGGTACTCTAGCGAAAATTCAAGAGACCCAGTACTTC.

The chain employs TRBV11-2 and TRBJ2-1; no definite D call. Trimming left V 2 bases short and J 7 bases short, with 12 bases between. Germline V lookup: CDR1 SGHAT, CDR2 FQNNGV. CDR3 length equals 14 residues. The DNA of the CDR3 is TGTGCCAGCAGCTTAAACGTAGGTCTAAATGAGCAGTTCTTC. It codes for CASSLNVGLNEQFF. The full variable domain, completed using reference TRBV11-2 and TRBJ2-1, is EAGVAQSPRYKIIEKRQSVAFWCNPISGHATLYWYQQILGQGPKLLIQFQNNGVVDDSQLPKDRFSAERLKGVDSTLKIQPAKLEDSAVYLCASSLNVGLNEQFFGPGTRLTVL.

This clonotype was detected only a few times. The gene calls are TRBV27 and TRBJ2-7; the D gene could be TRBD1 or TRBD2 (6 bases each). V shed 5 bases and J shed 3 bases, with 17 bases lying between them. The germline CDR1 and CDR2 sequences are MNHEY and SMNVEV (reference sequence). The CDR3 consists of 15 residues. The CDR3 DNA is TGTGCCAGCAGTACAGAGGGGGGAAGTGACTACGAGCAGTACTTC. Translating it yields CASSTEGGSDYEQYF.

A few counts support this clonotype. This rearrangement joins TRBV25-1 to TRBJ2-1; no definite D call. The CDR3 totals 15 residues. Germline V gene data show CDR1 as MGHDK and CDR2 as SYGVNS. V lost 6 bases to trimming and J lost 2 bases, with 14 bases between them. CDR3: CASSDPGPPYNEQFF. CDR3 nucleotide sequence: TGTGCCAGCAGCGACCCCGGCCCCCCCTACAATGAGCAGTTCTTC.

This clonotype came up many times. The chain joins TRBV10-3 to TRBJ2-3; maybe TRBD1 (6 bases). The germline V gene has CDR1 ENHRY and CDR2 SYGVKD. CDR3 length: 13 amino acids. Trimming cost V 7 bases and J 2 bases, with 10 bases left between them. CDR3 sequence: CAINPGHTDTQYF. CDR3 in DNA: TGTGCCATCAATCCGGGACACACAGATACGCAGTATTTT.

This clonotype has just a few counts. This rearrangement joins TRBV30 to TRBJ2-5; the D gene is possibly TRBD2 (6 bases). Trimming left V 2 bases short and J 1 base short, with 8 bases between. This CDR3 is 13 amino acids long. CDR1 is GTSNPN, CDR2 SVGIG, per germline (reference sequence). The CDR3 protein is CAWSRDFQETQYF. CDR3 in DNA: TGTGCCTGGAGTCGGGACTTCCAAGAGACCCAGTACTTC.

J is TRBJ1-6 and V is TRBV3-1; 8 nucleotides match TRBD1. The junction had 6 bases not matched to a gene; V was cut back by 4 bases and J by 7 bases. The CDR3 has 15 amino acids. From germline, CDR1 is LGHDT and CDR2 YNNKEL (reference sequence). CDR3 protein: CASSRRGQENSPLHF. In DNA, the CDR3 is TGTGCCAGCAGCCGAAGGGGACAGGAAAATTCACCCCTCCACTTT.

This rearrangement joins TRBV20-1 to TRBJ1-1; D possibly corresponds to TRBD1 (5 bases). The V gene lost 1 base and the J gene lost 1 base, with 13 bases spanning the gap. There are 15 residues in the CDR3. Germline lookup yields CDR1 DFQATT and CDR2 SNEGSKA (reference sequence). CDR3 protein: CSARAPGRSNTEAFF. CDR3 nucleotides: TGCAGTGCTAGAGCCCCGGGACGGTCGAACACTGAAGCTTTCTTT.